This T cell receptor (beta chain) was sequenced for a study of CD8+ T cells in alopecia areata. This clone was found a few times. Its antigen is as yet unknown. Findings and limits, study-wide: Normal-skin resident alphabeta T cells also appear among scalp sample sequences.

This CDR3 is built from 14 residues. Per the germline V gene, CDR1 is SNHLY and CDR2 is FYNNEI. Between the trimmed V and J ends, which lost 5 bases and 7 bases, there was a span of 15 bases. Reverse transcription of extracted RNA yielded cDNA, which provided the sequencing template. Here immunoSEQ multiplex PCR was the method, and the copy in TCRdb shows in-frame clones only, minus some. The sample carries some 210,000 clones, 50% to 60% recorded once. The chain couples TRBV2 to TRBJ1-5; tentative D call: TRBD1 (5 bases). The origin of this receptor is a human donor with alopecia areata. The input for sequencing was CD4+ T cells sorted from blood, taken at week 0. CDR3 sequence: CASSSGTSGQPQHF. The CDR3 DNA reads TGTGCCAGCAGTTCCGGGACTTCTGGGCAGCCCCAGCATTTT.